This T cell receptor (beta chain) was identified in a study of read filtering for tumor transcriptome and immune sequencing. Study-level information: RNA-seq yielded only 85 to 1273 TCR reads, IR-seq about 4 to 10.27 million. General study findings and limits: The sorted CD138-negative fraction was a mixed bone marrow immune population, not purified T cells. IR-seq captured clonotypes deeper and more reliably than RNA-seq.

Every patient had bone marrow sampled while the disease was active. At least ten counts were recorded for this clonotype. What it recognizes is unknown. The length of the CDR3 is 14 residues. V was trimmed by 5 bases and J by 9 bases, leaving 17 bases between them. Germline V gene lookup returns CDR1 MNHEY and CDR2 SVGAGI. This library used around 400 ng RNA and molecular barcoded adaptors spanning alpha/delta and beta/gamma chains. One entry per CDR3 protein, called by TCRdb with MiXCR from the reads. The sample holds approximately 40,000 distinct CDR3 sequences, about 14% seen once. Sample: a population of CD138-negative cells sorted from bone marrow. The rearrangement uses TRBV6-5 and TRBJ2-1, with D tentatively TRBD2 (6 bases). The receptor was isolated from a donor over 35 with multiple myeloma. The CDR3 spells CASSRDPTGGEQFF. The DNA of the CDR3 is TGTGCCAGCAGTAGGGACCCTACCGGGGGTGAGCAGTTCTTC.